This T cell receptor (beta chain) appears in the sequencing data of a study of blood T cell repertoires in COVID-19 (dated by TCRdb to about 2020). At the level of the whole study: Samples covering the acute and convalescent phases of COVID-19 were provided by collaborators in the United States, Italy and Spain. Samples came from the ongoing ImmuneRACE study (first 160 participants) plus 1,254 subjects from 6 global collaborators. The repertoires were released in a freely available public database intended as a resource for research on the immune response to SARS-CoV-2. Where available, HLA class I and class II types were obtained from metadata supplied by the sample provider rather than from assay-based typing. The prospective study material was composed of cDNA or gDNA derived from T cells, B-cell-depleted T cells, or PBMCs. The sample metadata nearly always contained a de-identified subject ID, COVID-19 status, age in years and sex. Subjects who had been exposed to COVID-19, were actively infected with it, or had recovered from it provided the deeply sampled blood TCRbeta repertoires that made up the dataset.

Each collaborating institution followed its own protocols to collect whole blood in K2EDTA tubes. Collaborator samples were shipped for TCRbeta analysis as frozen whole blood, isolated PBMCs, or DNA extracted from either sample type. The CDR3 contains 15 residues, cysteine and phenylalanine counted. The read is trimmed to its CDR3 DNA, 45 bases read in frame from base 1. Based on the germline V gene, the CDR1 and CDR2 sequences are SGHTA and FQGTGA. V is trimmed back by 3 bases and J by 4 bases, and the junction contains 6 bases that no gene match accounts for. Details on this clone: It has no known antigen specificity. There are no base qualities to consult, and no much larger clone falls within one base.

General findings and caveats noted by the study authors: The quantity of clinical and demographic metadata differed by source and by participant and was supplied without curation.

The immunoSEQ Assay, a bias-controlled multiplex PCR, was used to amplify TCRbeta CDR3 regions from genomic DNA. Concerning the study's data processing: The number of nucleated cells in each sample was estimated by amplification of reference gene primers within the assay. Sequence reads were collapsed and filtered to measure the absolute abundance of every unique TCRbeta CDR3 rearrangement. For each sample, productive Simpson clonality was calculated as the square root of Simpson's diversity index over productive rearrangements. Not all clones reach the TCRdb copy of this immuneACCESS table, which keeps in-frame sequences only. Checked studies attribute under half of the gap to unresolved V genes and leave the rest unexplained. The V and J calls and clone size are taken from that table; D and trimming were inferred from the DNA. The table for this sample lists roughly 43,000 clones; about 85% of them were counted only once. The ten largest clonotypes hold more than 10% of the sample.

Sequencing was carried out using peripheral blood. This TCR came from a human donor in a cohort sampled during active COVID-19. The chain links TRBV7-3 with TRBJ2-5, with 9 bases aligning to TRBD1. CDR3 reads: CASSFRTGARETQYF. The nucleotide sequence is TGTGCCAGCAGCTTTCGGACAGGGGCGAGAGAGACCCAGTACTTC.